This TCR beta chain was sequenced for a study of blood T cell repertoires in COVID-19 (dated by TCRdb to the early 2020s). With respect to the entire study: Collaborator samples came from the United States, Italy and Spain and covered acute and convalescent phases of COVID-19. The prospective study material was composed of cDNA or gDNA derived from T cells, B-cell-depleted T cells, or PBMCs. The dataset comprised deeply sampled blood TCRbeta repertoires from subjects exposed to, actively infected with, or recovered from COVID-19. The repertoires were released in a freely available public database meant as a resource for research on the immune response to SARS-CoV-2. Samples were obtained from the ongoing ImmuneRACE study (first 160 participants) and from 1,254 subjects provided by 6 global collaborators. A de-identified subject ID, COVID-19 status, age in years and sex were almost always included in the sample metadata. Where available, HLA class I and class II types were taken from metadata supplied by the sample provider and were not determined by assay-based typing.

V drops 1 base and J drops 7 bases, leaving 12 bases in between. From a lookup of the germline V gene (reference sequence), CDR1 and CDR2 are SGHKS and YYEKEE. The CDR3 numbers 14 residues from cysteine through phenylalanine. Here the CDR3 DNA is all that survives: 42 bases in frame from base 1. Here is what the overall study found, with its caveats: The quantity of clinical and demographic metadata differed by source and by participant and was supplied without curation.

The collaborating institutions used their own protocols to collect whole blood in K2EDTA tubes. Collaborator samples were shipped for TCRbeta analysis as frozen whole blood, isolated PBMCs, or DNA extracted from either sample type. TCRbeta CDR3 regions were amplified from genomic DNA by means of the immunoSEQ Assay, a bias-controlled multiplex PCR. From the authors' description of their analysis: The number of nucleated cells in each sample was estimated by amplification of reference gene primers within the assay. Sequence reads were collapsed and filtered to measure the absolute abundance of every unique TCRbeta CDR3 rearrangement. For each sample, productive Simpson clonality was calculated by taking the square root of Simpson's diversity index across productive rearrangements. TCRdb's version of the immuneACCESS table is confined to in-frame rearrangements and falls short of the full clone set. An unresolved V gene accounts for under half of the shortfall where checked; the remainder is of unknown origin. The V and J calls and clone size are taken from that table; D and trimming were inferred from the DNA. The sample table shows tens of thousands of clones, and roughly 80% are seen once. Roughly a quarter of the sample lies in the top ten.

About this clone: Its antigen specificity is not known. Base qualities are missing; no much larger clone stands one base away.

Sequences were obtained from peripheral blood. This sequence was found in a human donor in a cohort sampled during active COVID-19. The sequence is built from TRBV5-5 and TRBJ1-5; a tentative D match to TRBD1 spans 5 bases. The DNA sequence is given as TGTGCCAGCAGCTTGTGGGGCGCGGGGCAGCCCCAGCATTTT. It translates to CASSLWGAGQPQHF.